Listed here are 14 T cell receptor beta chains from one sample, sequenced in a study of early T cells in non-severe SARS-CoV-2 infection. TCRdb called the 5' RACE reads again in MiXCR, with one record for every CDR3 protein. The table has tens of thousands of distinct CDR3 sequences, roughly 12% seen once; the top ten hold about 2.5%. The starting material was whole blood, obtained at baseline. These receptors were taken from an adult who was a healthcare worker with PCR-confirmed SARS-CoV-2 infection or an uninfected control (not recorded which).

The chain recombines TRBV10-3 with TRBJ2-5; 7 bases align to TRBD2. The CDR3 runs to 13 residues. With 8 bases clipped from V and 3 bases from J, the junction kept 6 bases outside the gene matches. Germline CDR1 is ENHRY and CDR2 is SYGVKD. In nucleotides, the CDR3 is TGTGCCATCGGGAGGGTATTGGAAGAGACCCAGTACTTC. It codes for CAIGRVLEETQYF.

This sequence joins TRBV11-2 and TRBJ2-6; the D is unclear. The CDR3 is 15 residues long. CDR1 and CDR2 (germline): SGHAT, FQNNGV. V was trimmed by 1 base and J by 4 bases, leaving 8 bases between them. CDR3 residues: CASSLGPSGANVLTF. The CDR3 coding sequence is TGTGCCAGCAGCTTAGGACCCTCCGGGGCCAACGTCCTGACTTTC.

This clonotype was detected many times. The CDR3 loop reads CASSRGRSTQYF. The CDR3 DNA reads as TGTGCCAGCAGCCGCGGTCGGAGTACGCAGTATTTT. The rearrangement links TRBV7-2 to TRBJ2-3; no firm D call. CDR1 SGHTA and CDR2 FQGNSA come from the germline V gene. Between the trimmed V and J ends, which lost 5 bases and 8 bases, there was a span of 11 bases. The CDR3 extends over 12 amino acids.

The V call is TRBV28, the J call TRBJ1-1, with D possibly being TRBD1 (5 bases). Trimming stripped 8 bases from V and 3 bases from J, with 10 bases between. Germline CDR1 reads MDHEN; CDR2 reads SYDVKM. The CDR3 sequence is 12 residues long. The CDR3 DNA reads as TGTGCCAGCCGTCACAGGTACACTGAAGCTTTCTTT. This sequence encodes CASRHRYTEAFF.

This clonotype was counted only a few times. The chain employs TRBV20-1 and TRBJ1-2, with unresolved D. The V end was cut by 3 bases, the J end by 1 base, with 12 bases between. CDR3 length: 14 amino acids. Germline CDR1 reads DFQATT; CDR2 reads SNEGSKA (reference sequence). The CDR3 sequence is CSASIQELNYGYTF. The DNA of the CDR3 is TGCAGTGCTAGTATTCAGGAACTTAACTATGGCTACACCTTC.

This clonotype was counted at least ten times. This rearrangement joins TRBV28 to TRBJ1-6; TRBD1 matches 9 bases. The CDR3 is made up of 16 amino acids. CDR1 and CDR2 from the germline V gene are MDHEN and SYDVKM. CDR3 DNA sequence: TGTGCGGCGGGACAGGGTTTGAGCTCCTATAATTCACCCCTCCACTTT. This codes for CAAGQGLSSYNSPLHF.

CDR3 nucleotide sequence: TGTGCCAGCAGCTACCCCGCGAGACAGGGTGACACCGGGGAGCTGTTTTTT. Translation: CASSYPARQGDTGELFF. The V gene is TRBV6-5, the J gene TRBJ2-2; 7 bases align to TRBD1. The CDR3 covers 17 residues. Looked up from germline, CDR1 is MNHEY and CDR2 is SVGAGI. The J segment lost 3 bases and the V segment lost 6 bases, leaving 13 bases of the junction unmatched.

The chain carries TRBV3-1 and TRBJ2-5; 8 bases are shared with TRBD2. Germline loops: CDR1 LGHDT, CDR2 YNNKEL (reference sequence). The CDR3 has 14 amino acids. The trim removed 0 bases at V and 5 bases at J, leaving 2 bases unmatched. In nucleotides, the CDR3 is TGTGCCAGCAGCCAAGACCCGGGAGGGGAGACCCAGTACTTC. Its translation is CASSQDPGGETQYF.

In this sample, this clonotype turned up a few times. The chain links TRBV28 to TRBJ1-1; no reliable D call. From germline, CDR1 is MDHEN and CDR2 SYDVKM. The CDR3 sequence is 15 residues long. Trimming pared 7 bases from V and 0 bases from J, leaving 15 bases between. CDR3 protein: CASIKGNIMNTEAFF. For the CDR3, the DNA is TGTGCCAGCATTAAGGGAAACATAATGAACACTGAAGCTTTCTTT.

In its sample, this clonotype is medium-sized. J is TRBJ1-5 and V is TRBV19; D uncertain. V shed 8 bases and J shed 7 bases, with 15 bases lying between them. The CDR3 loop spans 13 amino acids. Germline V gene sequence: CDR1 LNHDA, CDR2 SQIVND (reference sequence). The CDR3 nucleotides are TGTGCCAGTGCCCCCGGGGTTCGCCAGCCCCAGCATTTT. Translated, it gives CASAPGVRQPQHF.

This clonotype was seen only a few times. The CDR3 DNA reads as TGTGCCAGCAGTGTATCTATACCAGATACGCAGTATTTT. Translated: CASSVSIPDTQYF. V gene TRBV6-4 combines with J gene TRBJ2-3, with no clear D. Trimming left V 4 bases short and J 4 bases short, with 9 bases between. Germline CDR1 reads MRHNA; CDR2 reads SNTAGT. The CDR3 covers 13 residues.

Many counts were recorded for this clonotype. The chain combines TRBV6-2 or TRBV6-3 with TRBJ2-2, with 8 bases matching TRBD1. Trimming removed 6 bases from V and 7 bases from J; junction bases left unmatched: 10. Germline CDR1 is MNHEY and CDR2 is SVGEGT. CDR3 size: 15 residues. DNA for the CDR3: TGTGCCAGCAGCTTAGGGCAGGGGGCCGTCGGGGAGCTGTTTTTT. Protein product: CASSLGQGAVGELFF.

This clonotype was seen a handful of times. This chain links TRBV4-3 with TRBJ2-2; 9 bases agree with TRBD1. The CDR3 loop spans 17 amino acids. CDR1 and CDR2 (germline): LGHNA, YSLEER. The V gene end was trimmed by 0 bases and the J gene end by 7 bases; junction bases not matched to a gene: 9. This chain's CDR3 is CASSQEVLGTGNGELFF. Written as DNA, the CDR3 is TGCGCCAGCAGCCAAGAGGTTTTGGGGACAGGGAACGGGGAGCTGTTTTTT.

This clonotype was seen only a few times. This sequence joins TRBV12-3 or TRBV12-4 and TRBJ2-7; TRBD2 agrees at 8 bases. Germline trimming cut 6 bases from V and 2 bases from J; bases unmatched to any gene: 9. CDR3 length: 15 residues. The CDR3 reads CASSPNTGGPYEQYF. In DNA form, the CDR3 reads TGTGCCAGCAGCCCGAACACGGGGGGGCCCTACGAGCAGTACTTC.